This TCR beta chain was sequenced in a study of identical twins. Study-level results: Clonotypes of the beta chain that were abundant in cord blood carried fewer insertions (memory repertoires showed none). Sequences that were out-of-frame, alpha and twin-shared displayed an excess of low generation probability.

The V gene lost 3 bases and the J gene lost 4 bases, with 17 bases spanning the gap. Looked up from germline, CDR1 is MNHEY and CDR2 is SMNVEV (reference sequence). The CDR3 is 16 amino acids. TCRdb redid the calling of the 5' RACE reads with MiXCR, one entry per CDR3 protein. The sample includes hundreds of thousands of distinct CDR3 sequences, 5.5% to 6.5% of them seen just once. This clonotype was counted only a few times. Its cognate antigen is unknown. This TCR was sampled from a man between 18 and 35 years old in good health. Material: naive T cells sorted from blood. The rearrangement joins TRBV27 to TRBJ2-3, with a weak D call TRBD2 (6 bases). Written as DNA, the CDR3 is TGTGCCAGCAGTTTGGGACTCGAAGGGTGGGCAGATACGCAGTATTTT. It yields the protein CASSLGLEGWADTQYF.